This T cell receptor beta chain was found in a study of early stage breast cancer tumors (dated by TCRdb to the late 2010s). About the full investigation: Of the roughly 15 invasive breast tumors, about 13 were found to be estrogen receptor-positive, progesterone receptor-positive and HER2-negative. A total of 2.7 million or so templates, representing under 1.1 million unique clonotypes, were detected across all samples. On average, each sample got about 9.6-fold read coverage. About 65% of the 12 ER+/PR+/HER2- tumors were invasive ductal carcinomas, while the other four were invasive lobular carcinomas. Broader findings and caveats from the paper: Bulk genomic DNA sequencing of unsorted cells missed chain pairing and functional markers such as CD4, CD8 and FOXP3. Around 2.5-fold higher T cell density and higher clonality were observed in tumors than in adjacent normal breast tissue. Enriched TCRB sequences shared across patients were mostly commonly generated sequences, unlikely to play an important role in the tumor microenvironment. Analysis by tumor subtype was prevented by the small cohort size. Greater similarity was observed between blood and normal breast repertoires than between blood and tumor repertoires, and tumor was distinguished from normal in about 85% of the 16 patients when each tissue was compared with blood.

About 19-50 mg of tumor tissue was diced and typically yielded more than 2.5 ug of DNA. The study profiled bulk TCR beta-chain repertoires in matched peripheral blood, tumor and adjacent normal breast tissue taken from about 16 patients with early-stage breast cancer. Following resection, visually identified tumor tissue was excised and transferred into prechilled RNAlater. A TissueLyser II was used to homogenize diced tumor tissue (roughly 18-55 mg) in RLTplus buffer containing beta-mercaptoethanol and antifoaming agent. The Qiagen AllPrep DNA/RNA Mini kit was used for genomic DNA extraction. Sequences SGHRS (CDR1) and YFSETQ (CDR2) are obtained from the germline V gene. V has 0 bases trimmed and J has 6 bases trimmed; junction bases matching no gene number 5. From its cysteine to its phenylalanine, the CDR3 spans 16 amino acids. This entry keeps only the CDR3 DNA: 48 bases, framed from base 1. By sample share, this clone is medium-sized (0.01 to 0.1%). Its antigen is currently not known. Qualities for individual bases were not recorded, and no much larger clone is one base off.

Every sample was amplified as two independent genomic DNA replicates, using approximately 550 ng for blood and approximately 1.4 ug for tumor or normal breast. Following the manufacturer's instructions, the ImmunoSeq Intro kit was used to carry out TCRB sequencing on genomic DNA. Multiplex PCR was run for around 30 cycles using proprietary primers and spike-in control sequences for absolute quantification. Single-end 150-bp reads were used to sequence an 87-bp fragment covering the CDR3 and the flanking V and J genes. Seven samples, with two replicates for each sample, were multiplexed per lane of an Illumina MiSeq using version 3.0 chemistry. As for how the authors treated the data: The vendor's proprietary pipeline handled the raw data processing, merging both replicates into a single result for each sample. Productive rearrangements sharing the V-gene family, CDR3 amino acid sequence and J-gene segment were defined as clonotypes. Clonality was calculated as 1 minus the normalized Shannon entropy (Pielou evenness) of TCRB abundances. T cell density was estimated as total templates divided by the number of input cells, with the number of input cells inferred from the DNA input amount. Total repertoire diversity and clonality were estimated with Recon using default parameters. Clonotypes with over 0.1% abundance in tumor and at least 32-fold higher abundance in tumor than in normal breast were defined as tumor-enriched. TCRdb mirrors the immuneACCESS table, restricted to in-frame sequences. Some clones are absent from its copies; in checked studies, under half trace to an unresolved V gene, and the reason for the others is unknown. V and J calls and clone size are those listed in that table; D and trimming were worked out from the DNA. The sample data list some 5,000 clones, and approximately 70% of these were observed just once. Together, the top ten hold 8.5% to 10% of the sample.

Specimen: breast tumor tissue. The rearranged chain carries TRBV5-1 and TRBJ1-4; the central 10 bases match TRBD1. The sequence was collected from a person aged 55 to 75 with breast cancer. The nucleotide sequence is TGCGCCAGCAGCTTGGAGACAGGGGGCTGGGATGAAAAACTGTTTTTT. The encoded protein is CASSLETGGWDEKLFF.